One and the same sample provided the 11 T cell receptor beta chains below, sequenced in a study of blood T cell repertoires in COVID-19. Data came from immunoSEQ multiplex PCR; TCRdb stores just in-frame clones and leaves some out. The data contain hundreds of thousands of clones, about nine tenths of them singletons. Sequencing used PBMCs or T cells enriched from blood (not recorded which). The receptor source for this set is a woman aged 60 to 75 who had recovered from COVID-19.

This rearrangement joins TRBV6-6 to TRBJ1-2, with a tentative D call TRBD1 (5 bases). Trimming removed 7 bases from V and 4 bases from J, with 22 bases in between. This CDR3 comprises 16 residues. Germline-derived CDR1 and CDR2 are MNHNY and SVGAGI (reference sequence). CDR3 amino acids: CASTPHPGGLGYGYTF. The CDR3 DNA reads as TGTGCCAGCACCCCTCACCCGGGGGGTCTGGGCTATGGCTACACCTTC.

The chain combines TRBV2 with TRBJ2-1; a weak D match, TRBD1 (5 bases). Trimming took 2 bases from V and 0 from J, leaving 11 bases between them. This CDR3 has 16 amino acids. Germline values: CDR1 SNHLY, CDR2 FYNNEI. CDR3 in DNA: TGTGCCAGCAGTGAAAGGGGCCAGAGCTCCTACAATGAGCAGTTCTTC. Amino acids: CASSERGQSSYNEQFF.

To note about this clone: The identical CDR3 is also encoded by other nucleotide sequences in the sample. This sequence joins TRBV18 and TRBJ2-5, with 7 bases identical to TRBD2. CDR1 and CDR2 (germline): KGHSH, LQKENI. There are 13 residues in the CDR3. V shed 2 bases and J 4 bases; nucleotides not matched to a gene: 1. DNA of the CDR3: TGTGCCAGCTCACCAGGGAGGGGAGAGACCCAGTACTTC. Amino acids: CASSPGRGETQYF. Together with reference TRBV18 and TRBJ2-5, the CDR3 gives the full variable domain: NAGVMQNPRHLVRRRGQEARLRCSPMKGHSHVYWYRQLPEEGLKFMVYLQKENIIDESGMPKERFSAEFPKEGPSILRIQQVVRGDSAAYFCASSPGRGETQYFGPGTRLLVL.

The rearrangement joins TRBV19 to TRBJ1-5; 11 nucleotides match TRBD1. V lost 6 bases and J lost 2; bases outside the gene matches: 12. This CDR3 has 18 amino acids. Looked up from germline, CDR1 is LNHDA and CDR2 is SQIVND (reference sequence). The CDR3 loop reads CASRYGTGGKSGNQPQHF. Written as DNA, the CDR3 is TGTGCCAGTAGGTATGGGACAGGGGGTAAGAGTGGCAATCAGCCCCAGCATTTT.

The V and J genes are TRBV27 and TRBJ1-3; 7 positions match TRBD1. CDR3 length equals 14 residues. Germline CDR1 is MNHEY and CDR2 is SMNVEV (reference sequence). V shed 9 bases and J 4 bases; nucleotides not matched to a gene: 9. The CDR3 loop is CASAPRGGGNTIYF. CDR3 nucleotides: TGTGCCAGTGCCCCTAGAGGGGGCGGAAACACCATATATTTT.

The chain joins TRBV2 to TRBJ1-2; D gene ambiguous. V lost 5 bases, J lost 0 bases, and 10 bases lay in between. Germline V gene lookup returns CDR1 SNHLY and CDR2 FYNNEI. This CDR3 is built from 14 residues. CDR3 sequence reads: CASSLTPTNYGYTF. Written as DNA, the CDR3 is TGTGCCAGCAGTTTGACACCGACTAACTATGGCTACACCTTC.

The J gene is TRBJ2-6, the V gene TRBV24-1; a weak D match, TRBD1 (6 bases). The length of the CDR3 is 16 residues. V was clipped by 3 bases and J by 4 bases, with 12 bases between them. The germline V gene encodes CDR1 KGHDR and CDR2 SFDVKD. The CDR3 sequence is CATSDGQGTGANVLTF. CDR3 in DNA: TGTGCCACCAGTGATGGGCAGGGGACCGGGGCCAACGTCCTGACTTTC.

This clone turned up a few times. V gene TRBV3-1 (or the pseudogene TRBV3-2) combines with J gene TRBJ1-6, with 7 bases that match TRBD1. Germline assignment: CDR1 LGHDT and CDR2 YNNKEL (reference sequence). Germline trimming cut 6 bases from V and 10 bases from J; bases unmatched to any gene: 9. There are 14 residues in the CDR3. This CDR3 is CASSQTGVRSPLHF. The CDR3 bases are TGTGCCAGCAGTCAAACAGGGGTCCGGTCACCCCTCCACTTT.

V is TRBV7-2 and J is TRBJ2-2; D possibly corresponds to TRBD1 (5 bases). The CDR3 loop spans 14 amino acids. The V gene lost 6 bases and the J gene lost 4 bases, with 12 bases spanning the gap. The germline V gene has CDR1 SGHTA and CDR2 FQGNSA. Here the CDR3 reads CASRTASGTGELFF. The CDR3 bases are TGTGCCAGCAGGACAGCATCGGGCACCGGGGAGCTGTTTTTT.

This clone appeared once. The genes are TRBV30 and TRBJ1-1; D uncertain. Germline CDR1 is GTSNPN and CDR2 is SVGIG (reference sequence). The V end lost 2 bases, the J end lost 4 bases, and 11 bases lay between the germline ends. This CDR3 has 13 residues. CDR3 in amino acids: CAWSKGVGTEAFF. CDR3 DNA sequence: TGTGCCTGGAGTAAGGGAGTTGGCACTGAAGCTTTCTTT.

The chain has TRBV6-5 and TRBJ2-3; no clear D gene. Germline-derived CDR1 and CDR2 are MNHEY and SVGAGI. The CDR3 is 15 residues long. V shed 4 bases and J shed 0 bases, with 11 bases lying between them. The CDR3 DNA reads TGTGCCAGCAGTTTCCGGGTCCCCAGCACAGATACGCAGTATTTT. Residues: CASSFRVPSTDTQYF.